This is a list of T cell receptor beta chains from one sample in a study of shared clonotypes between healthy human individuals. Using immunoSEQ multiplex PCR, the repertoire was profiled, and TCRdb retains in-frame clones only, with some absent. Here the sample spans fewer than 1.4 million clones, about 80% being singletons. The sample was memory CD4+ T cells from PBMCs. Receptors originate from a young man in good health. Some clones in this sample may be carry-over from other donors' samples. The conserved cysteine and the conserved F or W are not part of the CDR3 here. Clone size is stated in some rows and not others, as once, few, many or a class when expanded.

>TRBJ2-5|.|TRBV4-2
ASSQDVEGGETQY
>TRBJ2-1|.|TRBV29-1
SVARLAAREQF
>TRBJ2-5|.|TRBV6-6
ASSSPAGGPGTQY
>TRBJ1-2|.|TRBV5-1
ASSPKTRDWYGYT
>TRBJ2-3|.|TRBV5-1
ASSPPTSGSSTDTQY
>TRBJ1-5|.|TRBV28
ASSLGPGQGRQPQH
>TRBJ1-2|.|TRBV7-9
ASSLAFGGSNYGYT
>TRBJ2-7|.|TRBV18
ASSPPTSGSYEQY
>TRBJ2-3|many|TRBV2
ASSFQGIGDTQY
>TRBJ2-3|.|TRBV20-1
SATLSTQY
>TRBJ2-1|.|TRBV7-2
ASSPVGSSYNEQF
>TRBJ1-1|.|TRBV29-1
SVEGSGGTEAF
>TRBJ2-5|.|TRBV6-5
ASTPPGRETQY
>TRBJ1-1|few|TRBV2
ASRDSEAEAF
>TRBJ2-6|.|TRBV11-2
ASSLQGNIGANVLT
>TRBJ1-2|.|TRBV9
ASSTPGTGSGSGYT
>TRBJ2-7|.|TRBV7-2
ASSPQGYSYEQY
>TRBJ1-4|.|TRBV4-1
ASSQVPVGTGKLF
>TRBJ2-1|.|TRBV15
ATSRLAGVYNEQF
>TRBJ2-1|.|TRBV4-3
ASSHQMDEQF
>TRBJ1-2|.|TRBV30
AWRQLGAPNYGYT
>TRBJ2-3|.|TRBV30
AWSVGLAEGTDTQY